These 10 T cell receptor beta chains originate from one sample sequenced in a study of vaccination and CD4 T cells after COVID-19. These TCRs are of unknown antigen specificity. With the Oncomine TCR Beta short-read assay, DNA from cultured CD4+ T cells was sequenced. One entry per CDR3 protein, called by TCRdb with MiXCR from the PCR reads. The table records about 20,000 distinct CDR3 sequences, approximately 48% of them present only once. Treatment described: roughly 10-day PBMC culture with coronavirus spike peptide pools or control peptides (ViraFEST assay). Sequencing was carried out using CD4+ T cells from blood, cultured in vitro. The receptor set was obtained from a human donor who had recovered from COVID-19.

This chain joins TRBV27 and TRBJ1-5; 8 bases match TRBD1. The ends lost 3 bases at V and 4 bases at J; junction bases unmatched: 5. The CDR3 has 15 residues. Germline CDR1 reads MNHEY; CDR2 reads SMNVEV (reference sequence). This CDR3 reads CASSFQGALNQPQHF. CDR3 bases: TGTGCCAGCAGTTTCCAGGGGGCCCTAAATCAGCCCCAGCATTTT.

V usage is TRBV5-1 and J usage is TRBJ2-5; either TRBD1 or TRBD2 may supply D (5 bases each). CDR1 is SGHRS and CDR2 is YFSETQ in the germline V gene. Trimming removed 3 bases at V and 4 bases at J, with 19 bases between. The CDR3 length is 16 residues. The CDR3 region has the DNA TGCGCCAGCAGCTATGCAGACAGAGGGGTTGGAGAGACCCAGTACTTC. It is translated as CASSYADRGVGETQYF.

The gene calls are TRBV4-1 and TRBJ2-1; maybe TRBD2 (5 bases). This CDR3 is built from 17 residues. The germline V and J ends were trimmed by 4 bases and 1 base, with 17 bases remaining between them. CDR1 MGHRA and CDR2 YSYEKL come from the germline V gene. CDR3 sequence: CASSLDVLLVSYNEQFF. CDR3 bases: TGCGCCAGCAGCCTCGACGTCCTACTAGTTTCCTACAATGAGCAGTTCTTC.

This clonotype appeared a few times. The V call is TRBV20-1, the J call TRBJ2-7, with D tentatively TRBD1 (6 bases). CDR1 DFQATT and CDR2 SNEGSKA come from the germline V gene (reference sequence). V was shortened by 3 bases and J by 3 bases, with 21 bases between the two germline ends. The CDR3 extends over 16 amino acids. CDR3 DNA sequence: TGCAGTGCTAGTCCCTCGGGGCACAGGGTTAGCTACGAGCAGTACTTC. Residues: CSASPSGHRVSYEQYF.

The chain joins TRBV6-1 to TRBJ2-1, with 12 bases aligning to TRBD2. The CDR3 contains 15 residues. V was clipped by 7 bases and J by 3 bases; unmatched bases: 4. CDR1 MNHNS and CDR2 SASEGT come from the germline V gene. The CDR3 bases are TGTGCCAGCATTGGACTAGCGGGAAACTACAATGAGCAGTTCTTC. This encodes CASIGLAGNYNEQFF.

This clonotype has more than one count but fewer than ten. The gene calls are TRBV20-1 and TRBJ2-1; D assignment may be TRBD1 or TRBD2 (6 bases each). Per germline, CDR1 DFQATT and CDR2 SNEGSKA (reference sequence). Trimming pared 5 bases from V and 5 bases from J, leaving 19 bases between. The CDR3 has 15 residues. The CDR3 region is CSAGGSSTGHNEQFF. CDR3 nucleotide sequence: TGCAGTGCTGGGGGGTCCTCTACAGGGCACAATGAGCAGTTCTTC.

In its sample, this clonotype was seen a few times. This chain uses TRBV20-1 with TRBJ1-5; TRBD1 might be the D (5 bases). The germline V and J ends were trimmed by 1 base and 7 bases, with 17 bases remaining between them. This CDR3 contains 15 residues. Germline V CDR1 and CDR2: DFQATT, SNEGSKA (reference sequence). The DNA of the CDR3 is TGCAGTGCTAGAGCCACGGGACGGCGGGTACAGCCCCAGCATTTT. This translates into CSARATGRRVQPQHF.

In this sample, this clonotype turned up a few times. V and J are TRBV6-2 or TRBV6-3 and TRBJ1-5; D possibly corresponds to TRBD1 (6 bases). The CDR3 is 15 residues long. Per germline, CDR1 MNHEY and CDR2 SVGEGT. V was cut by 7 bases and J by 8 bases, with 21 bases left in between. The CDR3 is CASTRLGTYFEPQHF. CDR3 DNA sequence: TGTGCCAGCACTCGACTCGGGACATATTTCGAGCCCCAGCATTTT.

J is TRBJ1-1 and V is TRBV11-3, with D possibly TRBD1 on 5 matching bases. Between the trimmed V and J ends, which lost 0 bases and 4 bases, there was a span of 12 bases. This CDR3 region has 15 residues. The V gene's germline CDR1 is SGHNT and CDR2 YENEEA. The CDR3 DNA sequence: TGTGCCAGCAGCTTAGATGGGCAGGGTCTCACTGAAGCTTTCTTT. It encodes CASSLDGQGLTEAFF.

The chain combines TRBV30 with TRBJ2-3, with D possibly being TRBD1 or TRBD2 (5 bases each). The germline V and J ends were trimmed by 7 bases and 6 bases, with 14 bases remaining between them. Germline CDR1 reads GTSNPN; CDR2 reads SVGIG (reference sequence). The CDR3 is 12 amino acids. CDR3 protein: CALGLGGDTQYF. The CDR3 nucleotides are TGTGCCTTGGGGCTGGGCGGGGATACGCAGTATTTT.